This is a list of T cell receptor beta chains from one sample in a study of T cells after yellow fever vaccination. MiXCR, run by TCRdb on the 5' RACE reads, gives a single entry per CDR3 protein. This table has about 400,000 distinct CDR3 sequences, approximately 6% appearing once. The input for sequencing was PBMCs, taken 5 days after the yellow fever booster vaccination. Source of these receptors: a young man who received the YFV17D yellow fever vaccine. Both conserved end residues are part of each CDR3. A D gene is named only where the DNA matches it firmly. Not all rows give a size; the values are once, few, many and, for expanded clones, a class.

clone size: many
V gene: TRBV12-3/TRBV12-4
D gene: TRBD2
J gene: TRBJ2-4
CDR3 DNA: TGTGCCAGCAGTTGGGGACTAGCGGGAGGAAACATTCAGTACTTC
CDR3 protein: CASSWGLAGGNIQYF

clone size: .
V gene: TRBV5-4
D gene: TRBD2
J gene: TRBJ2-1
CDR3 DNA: TGTGCCAGCAGCTCCGCGTTGGGTAGCGGGAAAGGGTACAATGAGCAGTTCTTC
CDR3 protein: CASSSALGSGKGYNEQFF

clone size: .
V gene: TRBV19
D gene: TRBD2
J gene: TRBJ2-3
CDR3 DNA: TGTGCCAGTAGTTCGGGGACTAGCGGCGACTTGTCAGATACGCAGTATTTT
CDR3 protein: CASSSGTSGDLSDTQYF

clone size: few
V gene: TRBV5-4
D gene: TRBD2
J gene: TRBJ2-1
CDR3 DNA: TGTGCCAGCAGCTTGGCCGCGGGAGGGCCCTACAATGAGCAGTTCTTC
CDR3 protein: CASSLAAGGPYNEQFF

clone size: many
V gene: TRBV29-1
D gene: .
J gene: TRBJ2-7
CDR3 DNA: TGCAGCGTTGGTTCGTCGTACGAGCAGTACTTC
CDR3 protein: CSVGSSYEQYF

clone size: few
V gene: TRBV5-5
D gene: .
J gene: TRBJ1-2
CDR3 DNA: TGTGCCAGCAGCTTGGGCGGACTAGCGGAAAACTATGGCTACACCTTC
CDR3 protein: CASSLGGLAENYGYTF

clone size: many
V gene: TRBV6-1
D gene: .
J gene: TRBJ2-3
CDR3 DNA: TGTGCCAGCAAAGATGGGGGGAGGTCCCTCACAGATACGCAGTATTTT
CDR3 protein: CASKDGGRSLTDTQYF

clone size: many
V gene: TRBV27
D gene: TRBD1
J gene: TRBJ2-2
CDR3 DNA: TGTGCCAGCAGAACTCCCGGGACAGGGGGCTCCACCGGGGAGCTGTTTTTT
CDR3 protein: CASRTPGTGGSTGELFF

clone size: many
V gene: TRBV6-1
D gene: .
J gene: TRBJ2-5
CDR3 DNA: TGTGCCAGCTCCCCTTCCACTGGGGTTTCCGAGACCCAGTACTTC
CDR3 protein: CASSPSTGVSETQYF

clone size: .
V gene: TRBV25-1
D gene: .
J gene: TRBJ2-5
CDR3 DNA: TGTGCCAGCAGTGAATTAAGAGCCGGAGCGGGCAGTGAGACCCAGTACTTC
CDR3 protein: CASSELRAGAGSETQYF

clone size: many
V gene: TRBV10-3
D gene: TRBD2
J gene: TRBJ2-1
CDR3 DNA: TGTGCCATCAGTCCTAGCGGGAGGAACAATGAGCAGTTCTTC
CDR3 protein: CAISPSGRNNEQFF

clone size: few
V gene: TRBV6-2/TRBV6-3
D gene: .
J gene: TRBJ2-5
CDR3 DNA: TGTGCCAGCAGTTACGCGATTAAACAGGCCAGAAAAGAGACCCAGTACTTC
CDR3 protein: CASSYAIKQARKETQYF

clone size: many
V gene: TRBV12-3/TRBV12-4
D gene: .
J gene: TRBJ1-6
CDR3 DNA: TGTGCCAGCAGTTTGGATGCCGCGCTCCACTTT
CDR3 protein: CASSLDAALHF

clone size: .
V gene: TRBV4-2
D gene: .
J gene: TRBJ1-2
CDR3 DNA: TGTGCCAGCAGGGAGATAGATATAGATGGCTACACCTTC
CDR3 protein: CASREIDIDGYTF

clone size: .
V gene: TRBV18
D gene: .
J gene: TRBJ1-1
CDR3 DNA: TGTGCCAGCTCACCGACTCAGAACACTGAAGCTTTCTTT
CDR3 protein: CASSPTQNTEAFF

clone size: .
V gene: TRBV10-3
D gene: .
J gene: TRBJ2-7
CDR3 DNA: TGTGCCATCAGTTTGGACACCTTCAGCGAGCAGTACTTC
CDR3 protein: CAISLDTFSEQYF

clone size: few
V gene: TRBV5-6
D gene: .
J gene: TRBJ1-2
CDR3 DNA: TGTGCCAGCAGCGCGGTAGGGGGGATCTATGGCTACACCTTC
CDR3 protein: CASSAVGGIYGYTF

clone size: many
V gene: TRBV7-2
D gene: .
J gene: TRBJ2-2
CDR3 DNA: TGTGCCAGCAGCAAGGGACAGAACACCGGGGAGCTGTTTTTT
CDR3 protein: CASSKGQNTGELFF

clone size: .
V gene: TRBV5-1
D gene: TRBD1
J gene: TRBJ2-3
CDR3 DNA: TGCGCCAGCAGCTTGGAAGGGGACAGGGGTGATACGCAGTATTTT
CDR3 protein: CASSLEGDRGDTQYF

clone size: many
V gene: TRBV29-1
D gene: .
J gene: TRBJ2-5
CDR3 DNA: TGCAGCGTTGAGTTTTCGAGCAGGCATCTGGGAGAGACCCAGTACTTC
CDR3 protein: CSVEFSSRHLGETQYF

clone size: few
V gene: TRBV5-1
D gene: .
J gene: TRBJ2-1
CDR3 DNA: TGCGCCAGCAGCTTGGCGGGAGACACACCGGCGGGGCAGTTCTTC
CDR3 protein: CASSLAGDTPAGQFF

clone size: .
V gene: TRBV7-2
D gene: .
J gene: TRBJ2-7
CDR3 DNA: TGTGCCAGCAGCTTAGCTAGGGGGGAATACGAGCAGTACTTC
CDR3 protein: CASSLARGEYEQYF

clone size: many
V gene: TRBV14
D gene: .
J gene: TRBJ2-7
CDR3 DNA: TGTGCCAGCTCGCTCGGACATCTCTACGAGCAGTACTTC
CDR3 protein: CASSLGHLYEQYF

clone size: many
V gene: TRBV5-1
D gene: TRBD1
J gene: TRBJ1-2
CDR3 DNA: TGCGCCAGCAGCAGGACAGGGGATCACTATGGCTACACCTTC
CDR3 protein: CASSRTGDHYGYTF

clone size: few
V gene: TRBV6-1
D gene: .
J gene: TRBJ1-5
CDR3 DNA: TGTGCCAGCAGAGCCCGGGGAAATAGCAATCAGCCCCAGCATTTT
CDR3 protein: CASRARGNSNQPQHF

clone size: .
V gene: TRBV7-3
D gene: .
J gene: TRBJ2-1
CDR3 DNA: TGTGCCAGCAGCTTAAACGCTGGCGGTACTTACAATGAGCAGTTCTTC
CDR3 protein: CASSLNAGGTYNEQFF

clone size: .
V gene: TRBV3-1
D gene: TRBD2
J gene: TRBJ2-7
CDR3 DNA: TGTGCCAGCAGCATACTAGCGGGCCACGAGCAGTACTTC
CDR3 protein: CASSILAGHEQYF

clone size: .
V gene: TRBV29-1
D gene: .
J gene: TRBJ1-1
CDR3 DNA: TGCAGCGCCTTTACACCGAACACTGAAGCTTTCTTT
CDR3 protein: CSAFTPNTEAFF

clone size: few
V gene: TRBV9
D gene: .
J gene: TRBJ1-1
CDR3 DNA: TGTGCCAGCAGCGTAGAGTGGAACACTGAAGCTTTCTTT
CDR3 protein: CASSVEWNTEAFF

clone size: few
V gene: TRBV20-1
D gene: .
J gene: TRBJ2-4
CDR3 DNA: TGCAGTGCTAGCCCCCGCGCAGGGGTGAACATTCAGTACTTC
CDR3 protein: CSASPRAGVNIQYF

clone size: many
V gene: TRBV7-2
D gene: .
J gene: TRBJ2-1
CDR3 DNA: TGTGCCAGCAGCCATAGACAGAATTACAATGAGCAGTTCTTC
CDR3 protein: CASSHRQNYNEQFF

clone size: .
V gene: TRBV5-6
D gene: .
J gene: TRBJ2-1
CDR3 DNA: TGTGCCATCTCACACCGGGACCGCCCCTACAATGAGCAGTTCTTC
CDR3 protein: CAISHRDRPYNEQFF

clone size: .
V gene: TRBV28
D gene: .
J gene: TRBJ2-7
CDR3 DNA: TGTGCCAGCAGTTTCGCCGGCCCGCCCGAGCAGTACTTC
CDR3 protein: CASSFAGPPEQYF

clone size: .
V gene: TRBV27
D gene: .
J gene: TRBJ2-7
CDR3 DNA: TGTGCCAGCAGTGCGGACAGATCCTACGAGCAGTACTTC
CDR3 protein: CASSADRSYEQYF

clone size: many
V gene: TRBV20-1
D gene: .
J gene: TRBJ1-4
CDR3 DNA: TGCAGTGCTCCAGGGCCACCTAATGAAAAACTGTTTTTT
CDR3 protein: CSAPGPPNEKLFF

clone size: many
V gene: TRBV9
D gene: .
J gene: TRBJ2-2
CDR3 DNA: TGTGCCAGCAGCGTCCGGGGTACGAGCACCGGGGAGCTGTTTTTT
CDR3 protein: CASSVRGTSTGELFF

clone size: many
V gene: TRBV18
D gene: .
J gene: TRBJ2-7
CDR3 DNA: TGTGCCAGCTCACCAGGGGAGGTCGGGCCCGAGCAGTACTTC
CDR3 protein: CASSPGEVGPEQYF

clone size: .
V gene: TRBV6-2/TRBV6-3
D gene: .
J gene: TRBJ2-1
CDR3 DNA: TGTGCCAGCAGTTATGCGTACAATGAGCAGTTCTTC
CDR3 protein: CASSYAYNEQFF

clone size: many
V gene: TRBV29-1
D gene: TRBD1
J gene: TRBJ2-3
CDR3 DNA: TGCAGCGTCGGACAGGGCACAGATACGCAGTATTTT
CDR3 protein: CSVGQGTDTQYF

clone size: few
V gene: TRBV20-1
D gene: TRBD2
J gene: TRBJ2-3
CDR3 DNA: TGCAGTGCTAGAAACCCTAGCGGGATCCTCACAGATACGCAGTATTTT
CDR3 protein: CSARNPSGILTDTQYF

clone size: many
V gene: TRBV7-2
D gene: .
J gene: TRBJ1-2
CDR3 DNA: TGTGCCATATCGGGACGGAAATCTAACTATGGCTACACCTTC
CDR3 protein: CAISGRKSNYGYTF

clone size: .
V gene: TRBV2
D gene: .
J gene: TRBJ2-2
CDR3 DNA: TGTGCCAGCAAGCCCCGAGGCACCGGGGAGCTGTTTTTT
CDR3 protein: CASKPRGTGELFF

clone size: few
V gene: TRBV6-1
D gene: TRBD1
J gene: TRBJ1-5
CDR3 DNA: TGTGCCAGCAGGGGACAGGCCAATCAGCCCCAGCATTTT
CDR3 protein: CASRGQANQPQHF

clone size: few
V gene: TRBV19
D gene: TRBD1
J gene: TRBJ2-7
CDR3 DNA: TGTGCCAGTAGTATCATCTCCGGGACAGGGACCTACGAGCAGTACTTC
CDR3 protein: CASSIISGTGTYEQYF

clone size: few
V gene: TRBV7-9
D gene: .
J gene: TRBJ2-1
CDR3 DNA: TGTGCCAGCAGCTTAGCAGGAGGGGGGCTACGGTACAATGAGCAGTTCTTC
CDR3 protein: CASSLAGGGLRYNEQFF

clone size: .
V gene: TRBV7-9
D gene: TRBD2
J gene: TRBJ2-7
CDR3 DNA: TGTGCCAGCAGCTTGTGGACTAGCGCCTACGAGCAGTACTTC
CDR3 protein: CASSLWTSAYEQYF

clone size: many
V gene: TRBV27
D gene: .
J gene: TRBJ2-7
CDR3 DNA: TGTGCCAGCAGTGAGACCTGGACAGAATTGACTTACGAGCAGTACTTC
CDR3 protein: CASSETWTELTYEQYF

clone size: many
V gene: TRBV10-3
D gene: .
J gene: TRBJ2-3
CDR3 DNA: TGTGCCATCAGTGTAGATTCCGGTACGCAGTATTTT
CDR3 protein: CAISVDSGTQYF

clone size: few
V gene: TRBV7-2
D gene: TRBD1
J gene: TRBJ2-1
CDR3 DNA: TGTGCCAGCAGCAGGACAGGTTACAATGAGCAGTTCTTC
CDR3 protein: CASSRTGYNEQFF